Here is one TCR beta chain with its context. This sample stems from a study of T cell changes during pregnancy in multiple sclerosis. With 5 bases removed from V and 7 bases from J, the gap between germline ends came to 12 bases. This CDR3 spans 13 amino acids. CDR1 is SGHRS, CDR2 YFSETQ, per germline. TCRdb's table, derived via immunoSEQ multiplex PCR, lists solely in-frame clones and lacks some. The table shows roughly 100,000 clones, with 92% occurring only once. This clonotype was obtained from a female donor with multiple sclerosis, enrolled in a pregnancy study. The chain employs TRBV5-1 and TRBJ2-2, with D unresolved. Specimen: peripheral blood, collected after pregnancy. The CDR3 nucleotides are TGCGCCAGCAGGCGCGAGCTCGGCGGGGAGCTGTTTTTT. Protein sequence: CASRRELGGELFF.